These 21 T cell receptor beta chains share one sample of origin, sequenced in a study of CD8 T cells in Susac syndrome. RNA, at roughly 0.45 to 1 ug, was reverse transcribed with random hexamers. Via MiXCR, TCRdb re-called the immunoSEQ multiplex PCR reads, giving one row per CDR3 protein. Seen here are around 71,000 distinct CDR3 sequences, approximately 93% observed once, and the top ten hold over 0.12%. Input material: CD4+ T cells from PBMCs. These TCRs come from a human donor with Susac syndrome.

This chain joins TRBV4-2 and TRBJ1-4; TRBD1 aligns across 7 bases. Germline V CDR1 and CDR2: LGHNA, YNFKEQ. The CDR3 runs 16 residues. V shed 0 bases, J shed 6 bases, and the junction held 7 bases outside the gene matches. The CDR3 reads CASSQDQGESDEKLFF. The DNA for the CDR3 is TGTGCCAGCAGCCAAGATCAGGGGGAGAGTGATGAAAAACTGTTTTTT.

V is TRBV18 and J is TRBJ1-1; D may be TRBD1 (5 bases). CDR1 and CDR2 from the germline V gene are KGHSH and LQKENI. Trimming removed 0 bases at V and 4 bases at J, with 12 bases between. The CDR3 sequence is 15 residues long. CDR3 sequence (DNA): TGTGCCAGCTCACCACCCCGGGGGTTGGGCACTGAAGCTTTCTTT. Its protein product is CASSPPRGLGTEAFF.

This chain connects TRBV5-5 to TRBJ2-3, with D perhaps matching TRBD1 (5 bases). Germline values: CDR1 SGHKS, CDR2 YYEKEE (reference sequence). The germline V and J ends were trimmed by 4 bases and 1 base, with 13 bases remaining between them. The CDR3 extends over 15 amino acids. The CDR3 coding sequence is TGTGCCAGCAGCCCCATCGCAGGGCGCACAGATACGCAGTATTTT. This sequence encodes CASSPIAGRTDTQYF. The full variable domain, its missing parts supplied by reference TRBV5-5 and TRBJ2-3, is DAGVTQSPTHLIKTRGQQVTLRCSPISGHKSVSWYQQVLGQGPQFIFQYYEKEERGRGNFPDRFSARQFPNYSSELNVNALLLGDSALYLCASSPIAGRTDTQYFGPGTRLTVL.

V and J are TRBV19 and TRBJ1-5; D possibly corresponds to TRBD1 (5 bases). Trimming cost V 3 bases and J 4 bases, with 13 bases left between them. This CDR3 is built from 15 residues. Germline assignment: CDR1 LNHDA and CDR2 SQIVND (reference sequence). CDR3 DNA sequence: TGTGCCAGTAGTATTGCGCGGGGGGTAAATCAGCCCCAGCATTTT. This translates into CASSIARGVNQPQHF.

The chain recombines TRBV5-4 with TRBJ2-3, with 7 bases aligning to TRBD2. Germline trimming cut 5 bases from V and 2 bases from J; bases unmatched to any gene: 8. The CDR3 runs to 15 residues. Germline assignment: CDR1 SGHNT and CDR2 YYREEE (reference sequence). The CDR3 sequence: CASRNGGGSTDTQYF. As DNA, the CDR3 is TGTGCCAGCAGAAATGGCGGGGGTTCCACAGATACGCAGTATTTT.

The chain combines TRBV3-1 with TRBJ2-1, with 9 bases that match TRBD2. Germline V gene data show CDR1 as LGHDT and CDR2 as YNNKEL (reference sequence). Unmatched junction bases numbered 7, after V lost 1 base and J lost 3 bases. The CDR3 loop spans 17 amino acids. CDR3 bases: TGTGCCAGCAGCCAAGCCCGGGGACTAGCTTTCTACAATGAGCAGTTCTTC. Translated: CASSQARGLAFYNEQFF.

The chain couples TRBV6-5 to TRBJ2-7; 8 positions match TRBD1. The CDR3 has 15 residues. V trimming: 6 bases; J trimming: 4 bases; junction bases outside the gene matches: 11. Germline lookup yields CDR1 MNHEY and CDR2 SVGAGI. The CDR3 DNA reads TGTGCCAGCAGCATAACGGGGACAGGAGAGTACGAGCAGTACTTC. Its protein product is CASSITGTGEYEQYF.

The chain uses TRBV6-2 or TRBV6-3 and TRBJ2-1; 13 bases fit TRBD2. V shed 10 bases, J shed 2 bases, and the junction held 5 bases outside the gene matches. This CDR3 spans 15 amino acids. Germline CDR1 MNHEY, CDR2 SVGEGT. The CDR3 nucleotides are TGTGCCACGGTAACTAGCGGGGGGGCCTACAATGAGCAGTTCTTC. Amino acids: CATVTSGGAYNEQFF.

This sequence joins TRBV20-1 and TRBJ1-1; D is ambiguous. CDR1 is DFQATT, CDR2 SNEGSKA, per germline (reference sequence). This CDR3 spans 14 amino acids. With 1 base removed from V and 3 bases from J, the gap between germline ends came to 12 bases. CDR3 sequence (DNA): TGCAGTGCTAGAGTACGGAGGAGGGACACTGAAGCTTTCTTT. Protein sequence: CSARVRRRDTEAFF.

The chain uses TRBV28 and TRBJ2-7; D might be TRBD1 (6 bases). In germline, CDR1 is MDHEN, CDR2 SYDVKM. Trimming stripped 6 bases from V and 5 bases from J, with 20 bases between. This CDR3 region has 15 residues. The CDR3 sequence is CASRPRTVRVDEQYF. CDR3 coding DNA: TGTGCCAGCAGGCCAAGGACAGTGCGAGTGGACGAGCAGTACTTC. The full variable domain, in which reference TRBV28 and TRBJ2-7 provide the parts outside the CDR3, is DVKVTQSSRYLVKRTGEKVFLECVQDMDHENMFWYRQDPGLGLRLIYFSYDVKMKEKGDIPEGYSVSREKKERFSLILESASTNQTSMYLCASRPRTVRVDEQYFGPGTRLTVT.

In this sample, this clonotype turned up once. The chain employs TRBV6-4 and TRBJ2-2; 11 positions match TRBD2. CDR1 is MRHNA, CDR2 SNTAGT, per germline. The length of the CDR3 is 17 residues. Unmatched junction bases numbered 4, after V lost 4 bases and J lost 0 bases. For the CDR3, the DNA is TGTGCCAGCAGTGCCGTACTAGCGGGGGCGAACACCGGGGAGCTGTTTTTT. Encoded protein: CASSAVLAGANTGELFF.

The chain has TRBV6-4 and TRBJ1-5; no reliable D call. Germline CDR1 is MRHNA and CDR2 is SNTAGT. The CDR3 totals 13 residues. The V end lost 6 bases, the J end lost 4 bases, and 10 bases lay between the germline ends. The CDR3 bases are TGTGCCAGCAGCTCTCAGTGGAATCAGCCCCAGCATTTT. It encodes CASSSQWNQPQHF.

This chain connects TRBV7-9 to TRBJ2-1; 9 bases map to TRBD2. The CDR3 is made up of 17 amino acids. Germline lookup yields CDR1 SEHNR and CDR2 FQNEAQ (reference sequence). V was pared by 5 bases and J by 3 bases, with 11 bases of the junction left unmatched. The CDR3 nucleotides are TGTGCCAGCAGCCCCTATTGGACTAGCGACGTCTACAATGAGCAGTTCTTC. Its protein product is CASSPYWTSDVYNEQFF.

This clonotype was observed once. V usage is TRBV28 and J usage is TRBJ2-7; D may be TRBD1 (6 bases). Trimming cost V 7 bases and J 3 bases, with 13 bases left between them. The CDR3 runs to 13 residues. CDR1 and CDR2 from the germline V gene are MDHEN and SYDVKM. CDR3 coding DNA: TGTGCCAGCATCCAGGGGCCCCTCTACGAGCAGTACTTC. Translation gives CASIQGPLYEQYF.

This chain links TRBV30 with TRBJ1-2; D is unclear. Germline lookup yields CDR1 GTSNPN and CDR2 SVGIG (reference sequence). This CDR3 contains 12 residues. V was trimmed by 2 bases and J by 1 base, leaving 5 bases between them. CDR3 region: CAWSKHNYGYTF. The CDR3 DNA is TGTGCCTGGAGTAAACATAACTATGGCTACACCTTC.

The chain links TRBV10-3 to TRBJ1-2; no firm D call. CDR3 length: 15 amino acids. Between the trimmed V and J ends, which lost 7 bases and 3 bases, there was a span of 18 bases. The germline gives CDR1 ENHRY, CDR2 SYGVKD. The CDR3 spells CAIMRDPVRDYGYTF. In nucleotides, the CDR3 is TGTGCCATCATGCGAGACCCCGTGCGGGACTATGGCTACACCTTC.

The V and J genes are TRBV6-6 and TRBJ2-3; 8 bases are shared with TRBD2. V dropped 7 bases and J dropped 5; count of bases not matched to a gene: 11. The CDR3 is made up of 15 amino acids. Germline-derived CDR1 and CDR2 are MNHNY and SVGAGI (reference sequence). The CDR3, as DNA: TGTGCCAGCATCTACGGGGGGGTCGGGGAAGATACGCAGTATTTT. The encoded protein is CASIYGGVGEDTQYF.

The chain couples TRBV20-1 to TRBJ1-2; TRBD1 is a possible D gene (5 bases). Germline CDR1 DFQATT, CDR2 SNEGSKA (reference sequence). The CDR3 runs 11 residues. Trimming removed 3 bases from V and 6 bases from J, with 8 bases in between. The CDR3 loop is CSARAQDGYTF. The CDR3 nucleotides read TGCAGTGCTAGGGCACAGGATGGCTACACCTTC.

In its sample, this clonotype was seen once. The V gene is TRBV28, the J gene TRBJ1-6; weak D call: TRBD1 (6 bases). The CDR3 extends over 16 amino acids. CDR1 MDHEN and CDR2 SYDVKM come from the germline V gene. V shed 2 bases and J shed 7 bases, with 15 bases lying between them. In DNA, the CDR3 is TGTGCCAGCAGTTTAGGGGGGGGGCTCCTGAATTCACCCCTCCACTTT. Its protein product is CASSLGGGLLNSPLHF.

This rearrangement joins TRBV6-2 or TRBV6-3 to TRBJ2-2; D gene unclear. From germline, CDR1 is MNHEY and CDR2 SVGEGT. Deletions cut 7 bases from V and 8 bases from J, with 8 bases between. The CDR3 extends over 11 amino acids. CDR3 protein: CASTSGGELFF. In nucleotides, the CDR3 is TGTGCCAGCACCTCCGGGGGGGAGCTGTTTTTT.

This chain links TRBV20-1 with TRBJ2-5; no clear D. Looked up from germline, CDR1 is DFQATT and CDR2 is SNEGSKA (reference sequence). This CDR3 has 15 residues. V was trimmed by 3 bases and J by 5 bases, leaving 19 bases between them. The CDR3 bases are TGCAGTGCTAGCTTTGACTCAACCTCCGGGGAGACCCAGTACTTC. Translating it yields CSASFDSTSGETQYF.